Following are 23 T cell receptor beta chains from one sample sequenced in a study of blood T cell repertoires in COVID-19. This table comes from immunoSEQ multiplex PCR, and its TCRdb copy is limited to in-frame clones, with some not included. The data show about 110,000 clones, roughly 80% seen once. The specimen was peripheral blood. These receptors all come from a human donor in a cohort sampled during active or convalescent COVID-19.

CDR3 nucleotides: TGTGCCTGGAAAGCGCTCGGAAACACCATATATTTT. Amino acid sequence: CAWKALGNTIYF. The chain is built from TRBV30 and TRBJ1-3, with D unresolved. The CDR3 covers 12 residues. Germline loops: CDR1 GTSNPN, CDR2 SVGIG (reference sequence). With 4 bases removed from V and 4 bases from J, the gap between germline ends came to 8 bases.

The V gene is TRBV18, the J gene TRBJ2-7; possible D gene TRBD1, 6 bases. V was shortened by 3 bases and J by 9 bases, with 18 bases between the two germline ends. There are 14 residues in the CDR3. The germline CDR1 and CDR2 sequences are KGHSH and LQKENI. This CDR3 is CASSPAGAPGGQYF. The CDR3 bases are TGTGCCAGCTCACCCGCAGGGGCACCCGGTGGGCAGTACTTC.

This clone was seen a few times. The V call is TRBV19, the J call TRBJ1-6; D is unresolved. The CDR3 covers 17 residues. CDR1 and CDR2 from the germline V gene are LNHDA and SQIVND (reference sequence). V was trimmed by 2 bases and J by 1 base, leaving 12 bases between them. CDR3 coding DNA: TGTGCCAGTAGTATATCGGGATCGAGATCCTATAATTCACCCCTCCACTTT. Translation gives CASSISGSRSYNSPLHF.

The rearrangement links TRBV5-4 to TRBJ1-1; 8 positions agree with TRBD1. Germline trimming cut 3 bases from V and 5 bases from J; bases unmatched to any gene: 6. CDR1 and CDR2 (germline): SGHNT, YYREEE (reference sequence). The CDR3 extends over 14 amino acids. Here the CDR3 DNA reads TGTGCCAGCAGCTATCAGACAGGGGCTACTGAAGCTTTCTTT. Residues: CASSYQTGATEAFF.

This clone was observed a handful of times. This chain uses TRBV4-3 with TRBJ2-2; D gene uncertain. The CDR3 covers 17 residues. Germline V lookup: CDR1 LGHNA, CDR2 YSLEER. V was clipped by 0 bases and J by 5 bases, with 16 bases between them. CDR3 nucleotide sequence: TGCGCCAGCAGCCAAGAGTCCACAGAAAGGATGACCGGGGAGCTGTTTTTT. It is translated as CASSQESTERMTGELFF.

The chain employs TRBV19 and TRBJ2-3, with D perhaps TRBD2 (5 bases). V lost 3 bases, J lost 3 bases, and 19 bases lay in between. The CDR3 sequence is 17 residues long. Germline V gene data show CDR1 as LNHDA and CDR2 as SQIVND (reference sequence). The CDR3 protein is CASSIPGPGIGTDTQYF. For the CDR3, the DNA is TGTGCCAGTAGTATTCCCGGACCGGGGATAGGAACAGATACGCAGTATTTT.

The CDR3 loop reads CASSQAGTSGNEQFF. CDR3 in DNA: TGTGCCAGCAGCCAAGCTGGGACTAGCGGGAATGAGCAGTTCTTC. The V and J genes are TRBV4-2 and TRBJ2-1; 12 bases line up with TRBD2. The CDR3 sequence is 15 residues long. Germline lookup yields CDR1 LGHNA and CDR2 YNFKEQ. Trimming at V came to 1 base and at J to 7 bases, leaving 2 bases not matched to a gene.

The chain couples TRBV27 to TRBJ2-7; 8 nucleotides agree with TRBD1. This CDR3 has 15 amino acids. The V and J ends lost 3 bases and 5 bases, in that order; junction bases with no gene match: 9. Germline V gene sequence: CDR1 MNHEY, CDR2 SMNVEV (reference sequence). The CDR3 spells CASSFPSQGGDEQYF. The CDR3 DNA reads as TGTGCCAGCAGTTTCCCCTCACAGGGGGGCGACGAGCAGTACTTC.

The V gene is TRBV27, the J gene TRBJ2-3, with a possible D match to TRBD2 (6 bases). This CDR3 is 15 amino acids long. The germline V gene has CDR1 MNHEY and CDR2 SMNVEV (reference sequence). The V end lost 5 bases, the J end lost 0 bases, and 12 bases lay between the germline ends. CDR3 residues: CASSGGTYSTDTQYF. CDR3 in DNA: TGTGCCAGCAGTGGTGGGACTTACAGCACAGATACGCAGTATTTT.

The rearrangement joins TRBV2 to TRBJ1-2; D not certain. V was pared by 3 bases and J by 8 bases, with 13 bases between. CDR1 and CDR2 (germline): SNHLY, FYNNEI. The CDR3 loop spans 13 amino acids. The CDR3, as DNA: TGTGCCAGCAGTGACTCTTACTATGAGGGCTACACCTTC. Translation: CASSDSYYEGYTF.

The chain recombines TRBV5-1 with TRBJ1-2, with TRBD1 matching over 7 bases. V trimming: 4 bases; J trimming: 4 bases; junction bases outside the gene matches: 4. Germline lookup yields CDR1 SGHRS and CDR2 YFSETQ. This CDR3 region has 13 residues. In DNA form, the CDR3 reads TGCGCCAGCAGCGGGGGGACAGCCTATGGCTACACCTTC. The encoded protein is CASSGGTAYGYTF.

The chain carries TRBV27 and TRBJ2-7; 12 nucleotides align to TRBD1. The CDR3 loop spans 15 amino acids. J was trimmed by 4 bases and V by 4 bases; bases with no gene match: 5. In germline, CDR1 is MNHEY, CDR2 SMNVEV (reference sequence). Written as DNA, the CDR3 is TGTGCCAGCAGTTCAAGGGACAGGGGGCTGTACGAGCAGTACTTC. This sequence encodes CASSSRDRGLYEQYF.

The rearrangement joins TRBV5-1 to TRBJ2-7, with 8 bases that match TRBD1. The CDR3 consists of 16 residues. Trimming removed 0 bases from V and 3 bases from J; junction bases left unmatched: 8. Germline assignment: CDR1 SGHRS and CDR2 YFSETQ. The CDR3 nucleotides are TGCGCCAGCAGCTTGGACGGACAGGGATGGAACTACGAGCAGTACTTC. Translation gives CASSLDGQGWNYEQYF.

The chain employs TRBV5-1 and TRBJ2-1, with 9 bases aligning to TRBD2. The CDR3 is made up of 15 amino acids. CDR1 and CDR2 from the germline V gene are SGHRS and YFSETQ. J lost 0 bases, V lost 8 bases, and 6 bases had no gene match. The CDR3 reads CASHLAGPSYNEQFF. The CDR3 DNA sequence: TGCGCCAGTCACCTAGCGGGGCCCTCCTACAATGAGCAGTTCTTC.

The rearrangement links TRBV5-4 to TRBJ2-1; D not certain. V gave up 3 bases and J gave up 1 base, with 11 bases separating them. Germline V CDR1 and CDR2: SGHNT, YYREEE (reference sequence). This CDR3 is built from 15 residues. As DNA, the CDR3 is TGTGCCAGCAGCTGGCCAGTAAGTTCCTACAATGAGCAGTTCTTC. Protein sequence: CASSWPVSSYNEQFF.

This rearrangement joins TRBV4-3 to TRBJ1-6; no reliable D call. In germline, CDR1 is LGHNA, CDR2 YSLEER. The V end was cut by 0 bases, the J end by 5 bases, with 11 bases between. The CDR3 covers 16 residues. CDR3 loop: CASSQEAEFNNSPLHF. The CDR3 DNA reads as TGCGCCAGCAGCCAAGAAGCGGAATTTAATAATTCACCCCTCCACTTT.

The CDR3 here is CASSFEPNSYEQYF. The DNA of the CDR3 is TGTGCCAGCAGTTTTGAGCCCAACTCCTACGAGCAGTACTTC. The J gene is TRBJ2-7, the V gene TRBV6-2 or TRBV6-3; the D is unclear. Germline V gene lookup returns CDR1 MNHEY and CDR2 SVGEGT. The CDR3 extends over 14 amino acids. V lost 4 bases to trimming and J lost 0 bases, with 10 bases between them.

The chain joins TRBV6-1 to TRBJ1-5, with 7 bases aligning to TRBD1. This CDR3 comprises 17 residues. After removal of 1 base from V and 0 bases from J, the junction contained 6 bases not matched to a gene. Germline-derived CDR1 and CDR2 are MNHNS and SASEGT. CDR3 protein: CASSEVRGEHSNQPQHF. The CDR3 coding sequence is TGTGCCAGCAGTGAAGTCAGGGGGGAACATAGCAATCAGCCCCAGCATTTT.

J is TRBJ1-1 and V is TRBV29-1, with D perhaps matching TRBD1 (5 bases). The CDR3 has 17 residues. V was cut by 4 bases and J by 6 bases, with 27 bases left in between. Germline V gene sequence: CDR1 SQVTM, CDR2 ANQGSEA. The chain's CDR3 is CSVGVPPFLQGISEAFF. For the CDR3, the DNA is TGCAGCGTTGGGGTACCTCCTTTTTTGCAGGGAATATCTGAAGCTTTCTTT.

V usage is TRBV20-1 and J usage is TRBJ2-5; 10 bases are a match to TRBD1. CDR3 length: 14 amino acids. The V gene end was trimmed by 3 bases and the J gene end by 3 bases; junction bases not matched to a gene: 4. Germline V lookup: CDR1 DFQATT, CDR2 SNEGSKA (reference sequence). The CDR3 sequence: CSASRDRGEETQYF. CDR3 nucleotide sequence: TGCAGTGCTAGTAGGGACAGGGGAGAAGAGACCCAGTACTTC.

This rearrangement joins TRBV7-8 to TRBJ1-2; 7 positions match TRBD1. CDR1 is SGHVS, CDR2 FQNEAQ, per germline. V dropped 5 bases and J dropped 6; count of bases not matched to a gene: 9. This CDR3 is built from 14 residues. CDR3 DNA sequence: TGTGCCAGCAGCCCACGGACAGGACTCGATGGCTACACCTTC. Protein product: CASSPRTGLDGYTF.

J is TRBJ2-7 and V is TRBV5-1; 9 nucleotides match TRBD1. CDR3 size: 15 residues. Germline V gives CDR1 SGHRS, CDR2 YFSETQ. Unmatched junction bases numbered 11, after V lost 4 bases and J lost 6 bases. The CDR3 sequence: CASSLTGQGFSEQYF. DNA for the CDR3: TGCGCCAGCAGCCTGACTGGACAGGGGTTCAGCGAGCAGTACTTC.

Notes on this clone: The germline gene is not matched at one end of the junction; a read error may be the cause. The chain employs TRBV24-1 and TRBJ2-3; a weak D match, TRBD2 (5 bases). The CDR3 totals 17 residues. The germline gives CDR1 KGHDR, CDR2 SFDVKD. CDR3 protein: CATSDRLGEGSIDTQYF. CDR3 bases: TGTGCCACCAGTGACCGCCTGGGAGAAGGGAGCATAGATACGCAGTATTTT.